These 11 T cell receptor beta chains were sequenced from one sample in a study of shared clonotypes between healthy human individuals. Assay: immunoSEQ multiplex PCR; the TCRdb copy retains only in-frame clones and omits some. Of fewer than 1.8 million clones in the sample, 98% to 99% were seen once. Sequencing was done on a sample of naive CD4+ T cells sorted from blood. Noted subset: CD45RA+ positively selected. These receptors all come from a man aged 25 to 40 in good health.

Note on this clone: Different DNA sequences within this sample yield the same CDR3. CDR3 nucleotide sequence: TGTGCCAGCACTCGCCAGGGTTACGAGCAGTACTTC. Residues: CASTRQGYEQYF. The chain links TRBV11-2 to TRBJ2-7; perhaps TRBD1 as D (5 bases). The V end was cut by 7 bases, the J end by 4 bases, with 11 bases between. The CDR3 extends over 12 amino acids. The V gene's germline CDR1 is SGHAT and CDR2 FQNNGV.

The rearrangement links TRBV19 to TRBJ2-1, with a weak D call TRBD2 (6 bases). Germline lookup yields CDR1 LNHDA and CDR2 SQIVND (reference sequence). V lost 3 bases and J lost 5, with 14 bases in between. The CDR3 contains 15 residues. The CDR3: CASSITGTPHNEQFF. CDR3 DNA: TGTGCCAGTAGTATCACCGGGACTCCGCACAATGAGCAGTTCTTC. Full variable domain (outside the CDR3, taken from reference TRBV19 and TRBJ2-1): DGGITQSPKYLFRKEGQNVTLSCEQNLNHDAMYWYRQDPGQGLRLIYYSQIVNDFQKGDIAEGYSVSREKKESFPLTVTSAQKNPTAFYLCASSITGTPHNEQFFGPGTRLTVL.

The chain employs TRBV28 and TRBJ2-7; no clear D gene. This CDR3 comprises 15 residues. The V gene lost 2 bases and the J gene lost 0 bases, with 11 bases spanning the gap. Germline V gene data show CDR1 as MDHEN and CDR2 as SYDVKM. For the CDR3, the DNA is TGTGCCAGCAGTTTAGGTGGCAGGAGCTCCTACGAGCAGTACTTC. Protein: CASSLGGRSSYEQYF.

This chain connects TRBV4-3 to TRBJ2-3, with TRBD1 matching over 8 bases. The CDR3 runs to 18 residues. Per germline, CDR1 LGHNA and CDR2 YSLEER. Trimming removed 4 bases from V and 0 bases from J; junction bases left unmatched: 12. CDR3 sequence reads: CASSPWGQGAGSTDTQYF. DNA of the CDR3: TGCGCCAGCAGCCCCTGGGGTCAGGGGGCTGGTAGCACAGATACGCAGTATTTT.

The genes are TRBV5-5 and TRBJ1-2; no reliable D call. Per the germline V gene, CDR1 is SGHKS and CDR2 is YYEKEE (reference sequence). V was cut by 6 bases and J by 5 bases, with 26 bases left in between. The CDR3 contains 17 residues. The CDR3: CASTLVVRMELEYGYTF. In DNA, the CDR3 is TGTGCCAGCACCCTAGTAGTCAGAATGGAGTTGGAATATGGCTACACCTTC.

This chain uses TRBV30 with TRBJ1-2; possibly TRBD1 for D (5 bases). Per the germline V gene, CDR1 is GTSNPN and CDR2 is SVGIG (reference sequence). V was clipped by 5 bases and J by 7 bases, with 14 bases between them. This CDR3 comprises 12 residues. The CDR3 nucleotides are TGTGCCTGGCCCGGACACCCCCGTGGCTACACCTTC. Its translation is CAWPGHPRGYTF.

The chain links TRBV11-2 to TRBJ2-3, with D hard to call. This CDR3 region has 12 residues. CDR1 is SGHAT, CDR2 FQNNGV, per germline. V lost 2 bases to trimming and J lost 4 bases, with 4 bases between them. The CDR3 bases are TGTGCCAGCAGCTTATTCCCAGATACGCAGTATTTT. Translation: CASSLFPDTQYF.

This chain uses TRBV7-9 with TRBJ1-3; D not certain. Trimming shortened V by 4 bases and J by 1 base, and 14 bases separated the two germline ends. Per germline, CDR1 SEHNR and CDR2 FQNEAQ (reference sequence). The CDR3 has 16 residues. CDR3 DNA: TGTGCCAGCAGCTCATACCCGGACGGTTCTGGAAACACCATATATTTT. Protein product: CASSSYPDGSGNTIYF. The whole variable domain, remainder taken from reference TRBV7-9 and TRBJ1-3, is DTGVSQNPRHKITKRGQNVTFRCDPISEHNRLYWYRQTLGQGPEFLTYFQNEAQLEKSRLLSDRFSAERPKGSFSTLEIQRTEQGDSAMYLCASSSYPDGSGNTIYFGEGSWLTVV.

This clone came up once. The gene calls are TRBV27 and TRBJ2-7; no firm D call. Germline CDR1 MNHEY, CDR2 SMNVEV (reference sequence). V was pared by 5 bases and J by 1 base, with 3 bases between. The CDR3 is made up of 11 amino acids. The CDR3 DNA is TGTGCCAGCAGTAAGTCCTACGAGCAGTACTTC. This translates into CASSKSYEQYF.

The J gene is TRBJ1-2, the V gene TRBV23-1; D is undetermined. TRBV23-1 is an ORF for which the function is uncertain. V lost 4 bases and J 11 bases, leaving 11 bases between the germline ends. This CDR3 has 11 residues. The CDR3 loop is CASSLPATYTF. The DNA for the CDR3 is TGCGCCAGCAGTCTCCCAGCAACTTACACCTTC.

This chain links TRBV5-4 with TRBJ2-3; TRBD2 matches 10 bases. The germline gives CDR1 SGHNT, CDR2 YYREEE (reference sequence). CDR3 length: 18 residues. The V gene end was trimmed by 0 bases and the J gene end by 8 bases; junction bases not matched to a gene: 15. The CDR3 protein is CASSLEASGSLHGGTQYF. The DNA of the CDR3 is TGTGCCAGCAGCTTGGAAGCTAGCGGGAGTCTGCACGGGGGTACGCAGTATTTT.